The present T cell receptor beta chain was sequenced within a study of blood T cell repertoires in COVID-19. Overall study: Acute and convalescent COVID-19 specimens originated in the United States, Italy and Spain.

V lost 7 bases, J lost 3 bases, and 13 bases lay in between. CDR3 size: 13 residues. Methods used by the authors: It was from reference gene primer amplification that nucleated cell counts were estimated. Sequencing was performed with immunoSEQ multiplex PCR; in TCRdb, only in-frame clones are kept and a portion is missing. From that table come the V and J calls and clone size; the DNA was used to work out D and trimming. The table includes approximately 210,000 clones, 65% to 90% detected once. Adults between about 18 and 89 years of age took part from approximately 24 US areas. Participant-reported clinical history was the basis for cohort assignment.

The sequenced sample consisted of PBMCs or T cells enriched from blood (not recorded which). V is TRBV12-3 or TRBV12-4 and J is TRBJ2-7; no clear D. The clonotype was recovered from a woman in her fifties or sixties with acute COVID-19. The CDR3 coding sequence is TGTGCCAGCAAACCCGGGTCGAGCTACGAGCAGTACTTC. Translation gives CASKPGSSYEQYF.